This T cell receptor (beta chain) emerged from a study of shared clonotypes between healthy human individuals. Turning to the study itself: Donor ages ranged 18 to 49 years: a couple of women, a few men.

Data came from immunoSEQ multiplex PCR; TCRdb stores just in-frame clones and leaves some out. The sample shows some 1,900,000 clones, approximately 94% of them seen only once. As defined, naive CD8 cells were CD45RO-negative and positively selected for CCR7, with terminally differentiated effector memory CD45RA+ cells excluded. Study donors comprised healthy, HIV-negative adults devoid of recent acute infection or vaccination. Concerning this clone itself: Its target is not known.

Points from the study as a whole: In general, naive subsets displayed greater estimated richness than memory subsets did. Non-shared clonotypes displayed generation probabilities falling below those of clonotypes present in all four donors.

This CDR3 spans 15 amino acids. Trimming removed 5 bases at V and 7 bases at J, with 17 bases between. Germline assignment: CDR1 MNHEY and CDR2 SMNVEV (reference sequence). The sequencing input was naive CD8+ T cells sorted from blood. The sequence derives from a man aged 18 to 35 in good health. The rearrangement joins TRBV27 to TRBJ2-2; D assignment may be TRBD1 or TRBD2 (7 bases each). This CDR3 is CASSRATGRGGELFF. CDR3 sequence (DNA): TGTGCCAGCAGTCGGGCGACAGGGAGGGGCGGGGAGCTGTTTTTT.